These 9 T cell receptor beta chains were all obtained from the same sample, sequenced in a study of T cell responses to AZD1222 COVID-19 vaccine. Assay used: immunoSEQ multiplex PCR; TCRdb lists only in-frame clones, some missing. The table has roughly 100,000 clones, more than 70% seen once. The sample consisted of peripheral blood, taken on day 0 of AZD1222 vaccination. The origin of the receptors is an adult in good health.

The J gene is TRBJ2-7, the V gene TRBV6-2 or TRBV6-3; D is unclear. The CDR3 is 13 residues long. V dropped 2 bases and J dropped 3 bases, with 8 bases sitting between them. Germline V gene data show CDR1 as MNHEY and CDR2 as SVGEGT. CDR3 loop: CASSYTPDYEQYF. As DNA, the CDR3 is TGTGCCAGCAGTTACACACCAGACTACGAGCAGTACTTC.

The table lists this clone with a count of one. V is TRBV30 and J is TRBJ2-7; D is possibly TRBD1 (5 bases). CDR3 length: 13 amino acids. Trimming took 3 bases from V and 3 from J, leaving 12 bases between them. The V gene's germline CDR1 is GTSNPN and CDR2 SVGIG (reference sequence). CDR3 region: CAWSQGFSYEQYF. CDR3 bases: TGTGCCTGGAGCCAGGGATTTAGCTACGAGCAGTACTTC.

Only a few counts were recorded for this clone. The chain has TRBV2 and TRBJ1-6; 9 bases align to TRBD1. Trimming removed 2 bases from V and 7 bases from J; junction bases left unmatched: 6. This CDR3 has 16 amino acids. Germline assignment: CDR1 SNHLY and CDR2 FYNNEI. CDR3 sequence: CASSEPAGQGNSPLHF. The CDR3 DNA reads TGTGCCAGCAGTGAACCAGCTGGACAGGGGAATTCACCCCTCCACTTT.

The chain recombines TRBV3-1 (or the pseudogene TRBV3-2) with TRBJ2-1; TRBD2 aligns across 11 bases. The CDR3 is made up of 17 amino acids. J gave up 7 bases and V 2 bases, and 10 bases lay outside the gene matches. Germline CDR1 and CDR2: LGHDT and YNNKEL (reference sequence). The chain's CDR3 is CASSQLAGGLSGNEQFF. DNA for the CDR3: TGTGCCAGCAGCCAATTAGCGGGGGGGCTTTCTGGGAATGAGCAGTTCTTC.

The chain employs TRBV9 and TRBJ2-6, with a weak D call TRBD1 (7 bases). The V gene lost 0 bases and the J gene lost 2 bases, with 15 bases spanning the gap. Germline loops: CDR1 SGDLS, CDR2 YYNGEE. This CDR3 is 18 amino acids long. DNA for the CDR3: TGTGCCAGCAGCGTAGCCCGGAGGGGGCTCACTGGGGCCAACGTCCTGACTTTC. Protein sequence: CASSVARRGLTGANVLTF.

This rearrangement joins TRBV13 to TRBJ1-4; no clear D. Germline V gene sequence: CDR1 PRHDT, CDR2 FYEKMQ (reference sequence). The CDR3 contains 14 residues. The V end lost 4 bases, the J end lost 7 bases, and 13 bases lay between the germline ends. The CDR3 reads CASSSSSVGEKLFF. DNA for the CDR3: TGTGCCAGCAGCTCGAGCTCGGTGGGTGAAAAACTGTTTTTT.

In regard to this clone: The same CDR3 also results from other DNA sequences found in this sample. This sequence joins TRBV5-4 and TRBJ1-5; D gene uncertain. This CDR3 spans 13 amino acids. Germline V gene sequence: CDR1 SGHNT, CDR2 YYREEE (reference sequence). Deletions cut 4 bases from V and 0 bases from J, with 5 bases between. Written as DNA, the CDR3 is TGTGCCAGCAGCAGGGATAGCAATCAGCCCCAGCATTTT. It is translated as CASSRDSNQPQHF.

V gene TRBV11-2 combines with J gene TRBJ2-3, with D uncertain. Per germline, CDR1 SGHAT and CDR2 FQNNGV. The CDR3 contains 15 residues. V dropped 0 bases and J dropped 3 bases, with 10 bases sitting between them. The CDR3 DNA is TGTGCCAGCAGCTTAGAACTCGGCCCGACAGATACGCAGTATTTT. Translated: CASSLELGPTDTQYF.

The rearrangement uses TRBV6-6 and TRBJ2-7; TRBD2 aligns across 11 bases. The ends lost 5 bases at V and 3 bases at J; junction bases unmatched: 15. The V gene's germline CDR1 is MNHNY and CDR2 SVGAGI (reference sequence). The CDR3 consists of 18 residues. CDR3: CASSPRVASGGSNYEQYF. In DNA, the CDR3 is TGTGCCAGCAGTCCCCGAGTGGCTAGCGGGGGGTCAAACTACGAGCAGTACTTC.